The clone carrying this T cell receptor (beta chain) has just one count. The sample comes from a study of blood T cell repertoires in COVID-19. Study-level information: Researchers got acute and convalescent COVID-19 samples from the United States, Italy and Spain.

With 3 bases clipped from V and 5 bases from J, the junction kept 9 bases outside the gene matches. The CDR3 loop spans 16 amino acids. The V gene's germline CDR1 is KGHDR and CDR2 SFDVKD. Original data processing: Amplified reference gene primers provided the basis for estimating nucleated cell counts. Profiling relied on immunoSEQ multiplex PCR, and the TCRdb table lists in-frame clones only, not all of them. V and J calls and clone size come straight from that table; D and trimming were deduced from the DNA. The table includes fewer than 200,000 clones, roughly 77% detected once. The specimen sequenced was peripheral blood. The rearrangement joins TRBV24-1 to TRBJ2-1; TRBD2 matches at 7 bases. This TCR derives from a man aged 70 or older with active or convalescent COVID-19. The CDR3 is CATSDASGPSHNEQFF. In DNA form, the CDR3 reads TGTGCCACCAGTGATGCTAGCGGCCCTTCACACAATGAGCAGTTCTTC.